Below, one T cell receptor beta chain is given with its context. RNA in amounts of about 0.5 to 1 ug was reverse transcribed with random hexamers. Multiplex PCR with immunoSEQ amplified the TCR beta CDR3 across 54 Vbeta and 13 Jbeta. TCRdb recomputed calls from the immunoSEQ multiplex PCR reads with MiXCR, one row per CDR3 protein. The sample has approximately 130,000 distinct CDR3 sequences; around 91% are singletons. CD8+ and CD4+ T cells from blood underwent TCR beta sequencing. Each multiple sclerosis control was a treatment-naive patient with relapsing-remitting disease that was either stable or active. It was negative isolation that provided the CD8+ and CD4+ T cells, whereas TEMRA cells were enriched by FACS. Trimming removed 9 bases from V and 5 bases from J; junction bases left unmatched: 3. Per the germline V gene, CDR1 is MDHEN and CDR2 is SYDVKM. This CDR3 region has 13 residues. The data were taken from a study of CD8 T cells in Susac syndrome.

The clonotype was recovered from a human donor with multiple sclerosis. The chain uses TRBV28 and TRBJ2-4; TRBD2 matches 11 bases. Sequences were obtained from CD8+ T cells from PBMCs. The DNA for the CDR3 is TGTGCCAGTTTGACTAGCGGGGAAAACATTCAGTACTTC. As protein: CASLTSGENIQYF.